A selection of T cell receptor beta chains follows, all from one sample in a study of beta chain features in type 1 diabetes. Data came from immunoSEQ multiplex PCR; TCRdb stores just in-frame clones and leaves some out. The table shows some 350,000 clones, with around an eighth occurring only once. The material sequenced was naive CD4+ T cells from blood. These receptors all come from a woman in her late teens or twenties with type 1 diabetes. Both conserved end residues are part of each CDR3. A D gene is named only where the DNA matches it firmly. A clone size is listed for some rows: how often the clone was seen (once, few, many), or a class if it is expanded.

D gene: TRBD1
V gene: TRBV9
J gene: TRBJ1-1
clone size: few
CDR3 protein: CASRAPGQEVTEAFF
CDR3 DNA: TGTGCCAGCAGGGCTCCGGGACAGGAAGTCACTGAAGCTTTCTTT

D gene: TRBD1
V gene: TRBV6-5
J gene: TRBJ1-2
clone size: -
CDR3 protein: CASSYSDRGGGYTF
CDR3 DNA: TGTGCCAGCAGTTACTCCGACAGGGGGGGTGGCTACACCTTC

D gene: -
V gene: TRBV18
J gene: TRBJ1-1
clone size: -
CDR3 protein: CASSPGQNTEAFF
CDR3 DNA: TGTGCCAGCTCACCGGGGCAGAACACTGAAGCTTTCTTT

D gene: -
V gene: TRBV6-6
J gene: TRBJ2-5
clone size: few
CDR3 protein: CASSLVLAEGTQYF
CDR3 DNA: TGTGCCAGCAGTTTGGTCCTTGCAGAGGGGACCCAGTACTTC

D gene: -
V gene: TRBV27
J gene: TRBJ2-1
clone size: -
CDR3 protein: CASSLASGELYNEQFF
CDR3 DNA: TGTGCCAGCAGTCTAGCCTCAGGGGAGCTCTACAATGAGCAGTTCTTC

D gene: TRBD2
V gene: TRBV10-2
J gene: TRBJ2-1
clone size: -
CDR3 protein: CASSASWSSGRADFVVQFF
CDR3 DNA: TGCGCCAGCAGTGCCTCGTGGTCTAGCGGGAGGGCCGACTTCGTGGTGCAGTTCTTC

D gene: TRBD1
V gene: TRBV19
J gene: TRBJ1-2
clone size: -
CDR3 protein: CASSTGTANFYGYTF
CDR3 DNA: TGTGCCAGTAGTACCGGGACAGCTAATTTCTATGGCTACACCTTC

D gene: -
V gene: TRBV7-2
J gene: TRBJ2-1
clone size: -
CDR3 protein: CASSSRPGTYNEQFF
CDR3 DNA: TGTGCCAGCAGCTCCCGCCCGGGTACGTACAATGAGCAGTTCTTC

D gene: TRBD1
V gene: TRBV5-1
J gene: TRBJ1-2
clone size: -
CDR3 protein: CASSLARDRVNYGYTF
CDR3 DNA: TGCGCCAGCAGCTTGGCCCGAGACAGGGTTAACTATGGCTACACCTTC

D gene: -
V gene: TRBV28
J gene: TRBJ1-1
clone size: -
CDR3 protein: CASSLSPQGWSSAFF
CDR3 DNA: TGTGCCAGCAGTTTATCTCCCCAGGGGTGGAGTTCAGCTTTCTTT

D gene: TRBD1
V gene: TRBV29-1
J gene: TRBJ2-3
clone size: few
CDR3 protein: CSVRGQGMGDTQYF
CDR3 DNA: TGCAGCGTTAGGGGACAGGGGATGGGGGATACGCAGTATTTT

D gene: TRBD1
V gene: TRBV18
J gene: TRBJ2-5
clone size: few
CDR3 protein: CASSPGTGSRETQYF
CDR3 DNA: TGTGCCAGCTCACCCGGGACAGGGAGTCGGGAGACCCAGTACTTC

D gene: TRBD1
V gene: TRBV18
J gene: TRBJ2-1
clone size: -
CDR3 protein: CASSGQGYNEQFF
CDR3 DNA: TGTGCCAGCTCAGGACAGGGGTACAATGAGCAGTTCTTC

D gene: TRBD2
V gene: TRBV11-2
J gene: TRBJ2-2
clone size: -
CDR3 protein: CASTGGLAGHNTGELFF
CDR3 DNA: TGTGCCAGCACCGGAGGACTAGCGGGACATAACACCGGGGAGCTGTTTTTT

D gene: -
V gene: TRBV30
J gene: TRBJ2-4
clone size: -
CDR3 protein: CAWRRTAGIQYF
CDR3 DNA: TGTGCCTGGAGAAGGACGGCGGGCATTCAGTACTTC

D gene: TRBD2
V gene: TRBV7-8
J gene: TRBJ2-3
clone size: few
CDR3 protein: CASSPYGGGTDTQYF
CDR3 DNA: TGTGCCAGCAGCCCCTACGGGGGGGGCACAGATACGCAGTATTTT

D gene: TRBD2
V gene: TRBV9
J gene: TRBJ2-7
clone size: -
CDR3 protein: CASSKLAGPYEQYF
CDR3 DNA: TGTGCCAGCAGCAAACTAGCGGGGCCCTACGAGCAGTACTTC

D gene: TRBD2
V gene: TRBV7-3
J gene: TRBJ2-1
clone size: -
CDR3 protein: CASSGSSLAGAGNEQFF
CDR3 DNA: TGTGCCAGCAGCGGATCCTCCCTAGCGGGAGCGGGTAATGAGCAGTTCTTC

D gene: -
V gene: TRBV4-3
J gene: TRBJ1-2
clone size: few
CDR3 protein: CASSLTQGSGGYTF
CDR3 DNA: TGCGCCAGCAGCCTAACTCAGGGATCGGGCGGCTACACCTTC

D gene: TRBD1
V gene: TRBV7-9
J gene: TRBJ2-5
clone size: -
CDR3 protein: CASRARQGRELETQYF
CDR3 DNA: TGTGCCAGCAGGGCCCGACAGGGGCGAGAGTTAGAGACCCAGTACTTC

D gene: -
V gene: TRBV28
J gene: TRBJ2-5
clone size: once
CDR3 protein: CASRRGGYQETQYF
CDR3 DNA: TGTGCCAGCCGCCGCGGAGGGTACCAAGAGACCCAGTACTTC

D gene: -
V gene: TRBV5-4
J gene: TRBJ1-2
clone size: few
CDR3 protein: CASSLDRTGSADGYTF
CDR3 DNA: TGTGCCAGCAGCTTGGATCGCACAGGGAGTGCGGATGGCTACACCTTC

D gene: TRBD1
V gene: TRBV30
J gene: TRBJ1-1
clone size: -
CDR3 protein: CAWRRGGPAFF
CDR3 DNA: TGTGCCTGGAGAAGAGGGGGCCCGGCTTTCTTT

D gene: -
V gene: TRBV28
J gene: TRBJ1-2
clone size: -
CDR3 protein: CASGGLYGYTF
CDR3 DNA: TGTGCCAGCGGTGGACTGTATGGCTACACCTTC

D gene: -
V gene: TRBV6-1
J gene: TRBJ2-1
clone size: -
CDR3 protein: CASSANNEQFF
CDR3 DNA: TGTGCCAGCAGTGCTAACAATGAGCAGTTCTTC

D gene: -
V gene: TRBV10-3
J gene: TRBJ1-1
clone size: few
CDR3 protein: CAISGPKQGRTEAFF
CDR3 DNA: TGTGCCATCAGTGGACCAAAACAGGGAAGGACTGAAGCTTTCTTT

D gene: -
V gene: TRBV5-6
J gene: TRBJ2-1
clone size: few
CDR3 protein: CASSSRHRDGQFF
CDR3 DNA: TGTGCCAGCAGCTCGAGGCACAGGGACGGGCAGTTCTTC

D gene: TRBD2
V gene: TRBV5-1
J gene: TRBJ2-4
clone size: -
CDR3 protein: CASSLEGLAGGQAKNIQYF
CDR3 DNA: TGCGCCAGCAGCTTGGAAGGGCTAGCGGGAGGCCAAGCCAAAAACATTCAGTACTTC

D gene: -
V gene: TRBV28
J gene: TRBJ1-2
clone size: few
CDR3 protein: CAISLGGDYGYTF
CDR3 DNA: TGTGCCATCTCCCTCGGGGGGGACTATGGCTACACCTTC

D gene: TRBD2
V gene: TRBV7-2
J gene: TRBJ2-1
clone size: few
CDR3 protein: CASSPAAGLIEQFF
CDR3 DNA: TGTGCCAGCAGTCCTGCTGCGGGACTAATTGAGCAGTTCTTC

D gene: -
V gene: TRBV19
J gene: TRBJ2-1
clone size: -
CDR3 protein: CASRRNKEAGNEQFF
CDR3 DNA: TGTGCCAGTAGGAGAAACAAGGAAGCGGGCAATGAGCAGTTCTTC

D gene: -
V gene: TRBV2
J gene: TRBJ2-3
clone size: few
CDR3 protein: CASIISTVLRNTDTQYF
CDR3 DNA: TGTGCCAGCATTATTTCTACAGTCCTACGGAACACAGATACGCAGTATTTT

D gene: -
V gene: TRBV19
J gene: TRBJ2-3
clone size: -
CDR3 protein: CASSIDHISADTQYF
CDR3 DNA: TGTGCCAGTAGTATAGATCACATTAGCGCAGATACGCAGTATTTT

D gene: -
V gene: TRBV30
J gene: TRBJ2-2
clone size: few
CDR3 protein: CAWSWGDRSVFGELFF
CDR3 DNA: TGTGCCTGGAGTTGGGGTGACAGATCTGTTTTCGGGGAGCTGTTTTTT

D gene: -
V gene: TRBV4-1
J gene: TRBJ2-1
clone size: -
CDR3 protein: CASSHLAASSYNEQFF
CDR3 DNA: TGCGCCAGCAGCCATTTAGCGGCTAGCTCCTACAATGAGCAGTTCTTC

D gene: -
V gene: TRBV5-1
J gene: TRBJ2-3
clone size: -
CDR3 protein: CASSFSSTRTDTQYF
CDR3 DNA: TGCGCCAGCAGCTTCTCGAGCACCCGCACAGATACGCAGTATTTT

D gene: TRBD1
V gene: TRBV5-1
J gene: TRBJ1-1
clone size: few
CDR3 protein: CASRLGDSANTEAFF
CDR3 DNA: TGCGCCAGCAGACTCGGGGACAGCGCTAACACTGAAGCTTTCTTT

D gene: -
V gene: TRBV28
J gene: TRBJ2-7
clone size: few
CDR3 protein: CASNQGGRGYEQYF
CDR3 DNA: TGTGCCAGCAACCAGGGGGGAAGGGGCTACGAGCAGTACTTC

D gene: TRBD1
V gene: TRBV5-1
J gene: TRBJ2-1
clone size: few
CDR3 protein: CASSLLGQGAIMQKNEQFF
CDR3 DNA: TGCGCCAGCAGCTTGTTAGGACAGGGGGCAATCATGCAGAAAAATGAGCAGTTCTTC

D gene: TRBD1
V gene: TRBV4-3
J gene: TRBJ1-1
clone size: -
CDR3 protein: CASSQDPGRGANTEAFF
CDR3 DNA: TGCGCCAGCAGCCAAGATCCCGGCAGGGGGGCGAACACTGAAGCTTTCTTT

D gene: -
V gene: TRBV11-2
J gene: TRBJ1-5
clone size: -
CDR3 protein: CASSLGGDQPQHF
CDR3 DNA: TGTGCCAGCAGCCTGGGGGGAGATCAGCCCCAGCATTTT

D gene: TRBD1
V gene: TRBV18
J gene: TRBJ1-1
clone size: -
CDR3 protein: CASSPFGTAHTEAFF
CDR3 DNA: TGTGCCAGCTCACCATTCGGGACAGCTCACACTGAAGCTTTCTTT

D gene: -
V gene: TRBV9
J gene: TRBJ2-5
clone size: -
CDR3 protein: CASSVRNRETQYF
CDR3 DNA: TGTGCCAGCAGCGTTCGTAACCGGGAGACCCAGTACTTC

D gene: TRBD1
V gene: TRBV2
J gene: TRBJ2-3
clone size: -
CDR3 protein: CASLIDRVNTDTQYF
CDR3 DNA: TGTGCCAGCCTTATTGACAGGGTGAACACAGATACGCAGTATTTT

D gene: TRBD1
V gene: TRBV7-9
J gene: TRBJ1-4
clone size: few
CDR3 protein: CASSPGTGAEKLFF
CDR3 DNA: TGTGCCAGCAGCCCCGGGACAGGGGCTGAAAAACTGTTTTTT

D gene: TRBD1
V gene: TRBV28
J gene: TRBJ2-2
clone size: few
CDR3 protein: CASRQGRNTGELFF
CDR3 DNA: TGTGCCAGCCGACAGGGGCGGAACACCGGGGAGCTGTTTTTT

D gene: TRBD1
V gene: TRBV29-1
J gene: TRBJ2-7
clone size: -
CDR3 protein: CSVMGQTYEQYF
CDR3 DNA: TGCAGCGTTATGGGACAGACCTACGAGCAGTACTTC

D gene: -
V gene: TRBV30
J gene: TRBJ1-3
clone size: few
CDR3 protein: CAWSVRRGSSISGNTIYF
CDR3 DNA: TGTGCCTGGAGTGTTCGGAGAGGCAGCTCTATCTCTGGAAACACCATATATTTT

D gene: TRBD1
V gene: TRBV7-9
J gene: TRBJ2-1
clone size: few
CDR3 protein: CASSSLPGQGFYNEQFF
CDR3 DNA: TGTGCCAGCAGCTCTTTACCGGGACAGGGGTTCTACAATGAGCAGTTCTTC

D gene: TRBD2
V gene: TRBV19
J gene: TRBJ2-1
clone size: -
CDR3 protein: CASSIAGGPAREQFF
CDR3 DNA: TGTGCCAGTAGTATAGCGGGAGGTCCCGCGAGGGAGCAGTTCTTC

D gene: -
V gene: TRBV19
J gene: TRBJ2-7
clone size: -
CDR3 protein: CASSILGREGYEQYF
CDR3 DNA: TGTGCCAGTAGTATTCTCGGGAGAGAAGGTTACGAGCAGTACTTC

D gene: -
V gene: TRBV6-6
J gene: TRBJ1-1
clone size: -
CDR3 protein: CASTYGGPLRTEAFF
CDR3 DNA: TGTGCCAGCACCTACGGAGGGCCGCTTCGAACTGAAGCTTTCTTT

D gene: -
V gene: TRBV9
J gene: TRBJ2-1
clone size: -
CDR3 protein: CASSVAPAGFEDEQFF
CDR3 DNA: TGTGCCAGCAGCGTAGCCCCGGCAGGGTTTGAGGATGAGCAGTTCTTC